This entry lists 16 T cell receptor beta chains sequenced from one sample in a study of T cell responses to AZD1222 COVID-19 vaccine. Assay used: immunoSEQ multiplex PCR; TCRdb lists only in-frame clones, some missing. Here the sample spans some 130,000 clones, approximately 83% being singletons. The sample here was peripheral blood, taken on day 0 of AZD1222 vaccination. These receptors came from an adult in good health.

The rearrangement joins TRBV10-2 to TRBJ1-6; D unresolved. V was clipped by 3 bases and J by 6 bases, with 6 bases between them. Germline CDR1 WSHSY, CDR2 SAAADI. This CDR3 is 13 amino acids long. CDR3 region: CASSERPNSPLHF. CDR3 nucleotide sequence: TGCGCCAGCAGTGAACGGCCTAATTCACCCCTCCACTTT.

This rearrangement joins TRBV10-1 to TRBJ2-7; D unresolved. CDR1 is WNHNN, CDR2 SYGVQD, per germline (reference sequence). CDR3 length: 11 residues. V lost 3 bases and J lost 1, with 1 base in between. The CDR3 DNA sequence: TGCGCCAGCAGTGATTCCTACGAGCAGTACTTC. This gives the protein CASSDSYEQYF.

This chain uses TRBV2 with TRBJ1-2; D not resolved. V was shortened by 6 bases and J by 2 bases, with 13 bases between the two germline ends. CDR3 size: 14 residues. Germline V CDR1 and CDR2: SNHLY, FYNNEI. CDR3 sequence (DNA): TGTGCCAGCAGATCGGACGGAGAAAACTATGGCTACACCTTC. This sequence encodes CASRSDGENYGYTF.

The chain links TRBV10-3 to TRBJ2-3; 11 bases map to TRBD1. The germline gives CDR1 ENHRY, CDR2 SYGVKD. With V trimmed by 4 bases and J by 6 bases, 9 bases remained unmatched. The CDR3 has 16 residues. CDR3 DNA: TGTGCCATCAGTGGGAGGGACAGGGGGTTAGAGGATACGCAGTATTTT. Its translation: CAISGRDRGLEDTQYF.

The V and J genes are TRBV5-1 and TRBJ2-3; no firm D call. V lost 0 bases to trimming and J lost 2 bases, with 13 bases between them. Germline V gives CDR1 SGHRS, CDR2 YFSETQ. The CDR3 sequence is 16 residues long. The CDR3 protein is CASSLGFGSVTDTQYF. In DNA form, the CDR3 reads TGCGCCAGCAGCTTGGGATTCGGGTCGGTCACAGATACGCAGTATTTT.

The chain combines TRBV28 with TRBJ2-7; 14 positions match TRBD2. The length of the CDR3 is 15 residues. V lost 6 bases and J lost 4; bases outside the gene matches: 5. Germline V gives CDR1 MDHEN, CDR2 SYDVKM. The CDR3, as DNA: TGTGCCAGCAGATATGGACTAGCGGGAGGATACGAGCAGTACTTC. It encodes CASRYGLAGGYEQYF.

A word on this clone: The sample carries other DNA sequences with the same CDR3. The chain recombines TRBV6-5 with TRBJ2-1; 12 bases are shared with TRBD2. CDR1 and CDR2 (germline): MNHEY, SVGAGI. The ends lost 6 bases at V and 7 bases at J; junction bases unmatched: 4. The CDR3 has 14 amino acids. CDR3 amino acids: CASSRTSGDNEQFF. The CDR3, as DNA: TGTGCCAGCAGCCGGACTAGCGGGGATAATGAGCAGTTCTTC.

V and J are TRBV10-3 and TRBJ2-3, with D possibly being TRBD1 (6 bases). The CDR3 is made up of 17 amino acids. From germline, CDR1 is ENHRY and CDR2 SYGVKD. V lost 0 bases and J lost 0, with 13 bases in between. CDR3 region: CAISESLGASSTDTQYF. CDR3 in DNA: TGTGCCATCAGTGAGTCTCTGGGGGCCTCTAGCACAGATACGCAGTATTTT.

The chain carries TRBV18 and TRBJ2-2; a possible D gene is TRBD1 (5 bases). The CDR3 is 17 residues long. Germline CDR1 KGHSH, CDR2 LQKENI. With 2 bases removed from V and 0 bases from J, the gap between germline ends came to 13 bases. CDR3 nucleotide sequence: TGTGCCAGCTCACCATTCGCAGGGCCTGCGAACACCGGGGAGCTGTTTTTT. As protein: CASSPFAGPANTGELFF.

This clone appeared once. The chain links TRBV30 to TRBJ1-1; the D is unclear. V lost 2 bases and J lost 5, with 15 bases in between. The CDR3 spans 14 residues. In germline, CDR1 is GTSNPN, CDR2 SVGIG (reference sequence). This CDR3 reads CAWSSRVRITEAFF. The CDR3 DNA follows: TGTGCCTGGAGTAGTAGGGTGAGAATAACTGAAGCTTTCTTT.

V gene TRBV7-9 combines with J gene TRBJ2-5; 10 positions match TRBD2. Judging by the DNA end, TRBJ2-7 fits better; the J call may be wrong. CDR3 length equals 14 residues. CDR1 and CDR2 (germline): SEHNR, FQNEAQ (reference sequence). The DNA of the CDR3 is TGTGCCAGCAGCTCTAGCGGGAGCTCCTACGAGCAGTACTTC. This codes for CASSSSGSSYEQYF.

J is TRBJ1-4 and V is TRBV7-9; no reliable D call. This CDR3 is built from 15 residues. V lost 1 base to trimming and J lost 8 bases, with 14 bases between them. From germline, CDR1 is SEHNR and CDR2 FQNEAQ (reference sequence). The CDR3 region has the DNA TGTGCCAGCAGCTTAGTTCCGGGCAAGGCCGAAAAACTGTTTTTT. Amino acid sequence: CASSLVPGKAEKLFF. The full variable domain, its missing parts supplied by reference TRBV7-9 and TRBJ1-4, is DTGVSQNPRHKITKRGQNVTFRCDPISEHNRLYWYRQTLGQGPEFLTYFQNEAQLEKSRLLSDRFSAERPKGSFSTLEIQRTEQGDSAMYLCASSLVPGKAEKLFFGSGTQLSVL.

Worth noting for this clone: The same CDR3 is also encoded by other DNA sequences in this sample. The J gene is TRBJ2-3, the V gene TRBV11-1; D remains unclear. The CDR3 runs 11 residues. V was trimmed by 6 bases and J by 6 bases, leaving 7 bases between them. Germline CDR1 SGHAT, CDR2 FQDESV (reference sequence). The DNA for the CDR3 is TGTGCCAGCAGGTCTACGGATACGCAGTATTTT. Protein sequence: CASRSTDTQYF.

This chain joins TRBV3-1 (or the pseudogene TRBV3-2) and TRBJ2-1; 14 nucleotides agree with TRBD2. J gave up 2 bases and V 4 bases, and 10 bases lay outside the gene matches. The CDR3 runs 19 residues. Germline CDR1 reads LGHDT; CDR2 reads YNNKEL (reference sequence). CDR3 sequence reads: CASSPSPGTSGRTYNEQFF. The DNA of the CDR3 is TGTGCCAGCAGCCCTAGTCCCGGGACTAGCGGGAGAACCTACAATGAGCAGTTCTTC.

The chain uses TRBV5-1 and TRBJ1-4, with D possibly matching TRBD1 (5 bases). Germline lookup yields CDR1 SGHRS and CDR2 YFSETQ. V shed 0 bases and J shed 8 bases, with 11 bases lying between them. CDR3 size: 14 residues. The CDR3 region is CASSLEPRGEKLFF. The CDR3 DNA sequence: TGCGCCAGCAGCTTGGAGCCTCGGGGGGAAAAACTGTTTTTT.

The chain uses TRBV11-2 and TRBJ1-6, with D perhaps TRBD1 (6 bases). The CDR3 has 15 amino acids. The germline V gene has CDR1 SGHAT and CDR2 FQNNGV. V was clipped by 3 bases and J by 7 bases, with 13 bases between them. CDR3 region: CASSFQTGLNSPLHF. CDR3 DNA: TGTGCCAGCAGCTTCCAGACAGGTCTAAATTCACCCCTCCACTTT.